The source of this TCR beta chain is a study of blood T cell repertoires in COVID-19. Study information: The United States, Italy and Spain were the sources of the acute and convalescent COVID-19 samples. In each case, the material was cDNA or gDNA derived from T cells, B-cell-depleted T cells, or PBMCs.

In the source study's methods: Nucleated cell number was recorded as an estimate derived from reference gene primer amplification. Only in-frame clones appear in the TCRdb table, and some are missing; sequencing was by immunoSEQ multiplex PCR. The V and J calls and clone size come from that table; D and trimming were worked out from the DNA. The table has about 83,000 clones, more than 65% seen once; the top ten hold around 21%. This CDR3 comprises 16 residues. V was clipped by 6 bases and J by 4 bases; unmatched bases: 11. Germline CDR1 PRHDT, CDR2 FYEKMQ (reference sequence). This receptor was taken from an elderly woman with active or convalescent COVID-19. Sequenced input: peripheral blood. The V gene is TRBV13, the J gene TRBJ1-4, with 7 nucleotides matching TRBD1. The CDR3 region is CASRSGTEVVNEKLFF. In DNA form, the CDR3 reads TGTGCCAGCAGGTCCGGGACAGAGGTCGTTAATGAAAAACTGTTTTTT. The full variable domain, in which reference TRBV13 and TRBJ1-4 provide the parts outside the CDR3, is AAGVIQSPRHLIKEKRETATLKCYPIPRHDTVYWYQQGPGQDPQFLISFYEKMQSDKGSIPDRFSAQQFSDYHSELNMSSLELGDSALYFCASRSGTEVVNEKLFFGSGTQLSVL.